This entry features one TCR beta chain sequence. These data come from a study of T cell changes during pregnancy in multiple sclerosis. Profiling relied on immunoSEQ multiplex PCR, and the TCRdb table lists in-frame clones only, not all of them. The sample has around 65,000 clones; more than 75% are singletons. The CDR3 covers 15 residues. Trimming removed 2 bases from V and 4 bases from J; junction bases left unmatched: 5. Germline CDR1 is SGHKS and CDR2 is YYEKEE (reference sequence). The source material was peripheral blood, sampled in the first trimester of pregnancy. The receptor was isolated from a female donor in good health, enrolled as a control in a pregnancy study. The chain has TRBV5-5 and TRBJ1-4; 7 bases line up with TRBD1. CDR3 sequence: CASSLRQGLNEKLFF. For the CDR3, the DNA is TGTGCCAGCAGCTTACGACAGGGCCTTAATGAAAAACTGTTTTTT. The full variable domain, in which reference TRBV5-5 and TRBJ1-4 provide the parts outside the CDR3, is DAGVTQSPTHLIKTRGQQVTLRCSPISGHKSVSWYQQVLGQGPQFIFQYYEKEERGRGNFPDRFSARQFPNYSSELNVNALLLGDSALYLCASSLRQGLNEKLFFGSGTQLSVL.